This entry lists 12 T cell receptor beta chains sequenced from one sample in a study of T cell responses to AZD1222 COVID-19 vaccine. This table comes from immunoSEQ multiplex PCR, and its TCRdb copy is limited to in-frame clones, with some not included. Of 150,000 to 200,000 clones listed, 90% to 95% are singletons. Sequenced here: peripheral blood, sampled on day 0 of AZD1222 vaccination. These receptors were taken from an adult in good health.

This sequence joins TRBV24-1 and TRBJ1-6; D perhaps matches TRBD1 (5 bases). Per the germline V gene, CDR1 is KGHDR and CDR2 is SFDVKD. Trimming removed 7 bases from V and 4 bases from J, with 7 bases in between. The CDR3 length is 13 residues. Written as DNA, the CDR3 is TGTGCCACCAGCAGGGAGTATAATTCACCCCTCCACTTT. This sequence encodes CATSREYNSPLHF.

The V and J genes are TRBV2 and TRBJ1-5, with D perhaps TRBD1 (5 bases). V dropped 7 bases and J dropped 7 bases, with 14 bases sitting between them. Germline loops: CDR1 SNHLY, CDR2 FYNNEI. This CDR3 region has 13 residues. The CDR3 DNA sequence: TGTGCCAGCACCCTGGGGCGGGGGCAGCCCCAGCATTTT. This translates into CASTLGRGQPQHF.

CDR3 amino acids: CASSFFRAQETQYF. CDR3 nucleotide sequence: TGTGCCAGCAGCTTTTTCCGGGCCCAAGAGACCCAGTACTTC. The genes are TRBV11-3 and TRBJ2-5, with D unresolved. The CDR3 consists of 14 residues. The V end lost 3 bases, the J end lost 1 base, and 9 bases lay between the germline ends. Germline CDR1 SGHNT, CDR2 YENEEA.

This clone came up once. The chain is built from TRBV18 and TRBJ2-1; 8 bases align to TRBD1. After removal of 6 bases from V and 4 bases from J, the junction contained 8 bases not matched to a gene. The CDR3 is 15 residues long. Germline V CDR1 and CDR2: KGHSH, LQKENI. CDR3 protein: CASSPRTGSYNEQFF. CDR3 coding DNA: TGTGCCAGCTCCCCGAGGACAGGGAGTTACAATGAGCAGTTCTTC.

The V call is TRBV7-9, the J call TRBJ1-2; D call uncertain. Germline-derived CDR1 and CDR2 are SEHNR and FQNEAQ (reference sequence). CDR3 length: 13 residues. The V end was cut by 5 bases, the J end by 8 bases, with 15 bases between. The CDR3 coding sequence is TGTGCCAGCAGCCGAGCAGGCGGGAAAGGCTACACCTTC. Its translation: CASSRAGGKGYTF.

This chain uses TRBV7-8 with TRBJ1-2, with a weak D call TRBD1 (5 bases). CDR1 is SGHVS, CDR2 FQNEAQ, per germline. V lost 2 bases, J lost 3 bases, and 25 bases lay in between. This CDR3 spans 19 amino acids. The DNA of the CDR3 is TGTGCCAGCAGCTTAATGGGGATGGGGACGGGAAGGATGGACTATGGCTACACCTTC. Translation gives CASSLMGMGTGRMDYGYTF.

This sequence joins TRBV6-1 and TRBJ2-1; tentatively, D is TRBD1 (5 bases). V was cut by 2 bases and J by 1 base, with 6 bases left in between. The CDR3 is made up of 14 amino acids. The V gene's germline CDR1 is MNHNS and CDR2 SASEGT. CDR3 in DNA: TGTGCCAGCAGTGAACAGGGATCCTACAATGAGCAGTTCTTC. It is translated as CASSEQGSYNEQFF.

The chain links TRBV11-2 to TRBJ1-3; no reliable D call. CDR1 and CDR2 from the germline V gene are SGHAT and FQNNGV. The CDR3 loop spans 17 amino acids. V shed 1 base and J shed 5 bases, with 18 bases lying between them. CDR3 loop: CASSLVSRVGHRNTIYF. The CDR3 DNA is TGTGCCAGCAGCTTAGTCTCTCGCGTTGGTCACCGAAACACCATATATTTT.

The chain uses TRBV12-5 and TRBJ2-2; tentatively, D is TRBD1 or TRBD2 (7 bases each). Germline CDR1 and CDR2: LGHNT and FRNRAP. The CDR3 runs to 16 residues. The V and J ends lost 7 bases and 4 bases respectively, with 19 bases between them. CDR3 in amino acids: CASALRPGGGTGELFF. In DNA, the CDR3 is TGTGCTAGTGCCTTGAGGCCAGGGGGGGGCACCGGGGAGCTGTTTTTT.

The rearrangement links TRBV6-1 to TRBJ1-2; weak D call: TRBD1 (6 bases). The germline V gene encodes CDR1 MNHNS and CDR2 SASEGT. Trimming took 0 bases from V and 8 from J, leaving 16 bases between them. CDR3 length equals 15 residues. Here the CDR3 DNA reads TGTGCCAGCAGTGAAGCGCCGAACAGGGTCTGGGGCTACACCTTC. Translated, it gives CASSEAPNRVWGYTF.

The rearrangement joins TRBV18 to TRBJ2-2; tentative D call: TRBD1 (5 bases). Trimming pared 1 base from V and 3 bases from J, leaving 6 bases between. The CDR3 is made up of 14 amino acids. Germline assignment: CDR1 KGHSH and CDR2 LQKENI. CDR3 in DNA: TGTGCCAGCTCACCACAAGGGGACACCGGGGAGCTGTTTTTT. Its protein is CASSPQGDTGELFF. The full variable domain, rest sourced from reference TRBV18 and TRBJ2-2, is NAGVMQNPRHLVRRRGQEARLRCSPMKGHSHVYWYRQLPEEGLKFMVYLQKENIIDESGMPKERFSAEFPKEGPSILRIQQVVRGDSAAYFCASSPQGDTGELFFGEGSRLTVL.

The chain employs TRBV6-5 and TRBJ1-3, with D unresolved. Trimming took 6 bases from V and 0 from J, leaving 12 bases between them. CDR3 length: 15 amino acids. Germline V gene data show CDR1 as MNHEY and CDR2 as SVGAGI. CDR3 DNA: TGTGCCAGCAGCTCGACGTTATACTCTGGAAACACCATATATTTT. Translated: CASSSTLYSGNTIYF.